This TCR beta chain was identified during a study of metastatic and nonmetastatic thyroid tumors (dated by TCRdb to about 2020). Context from the whole study: For patients with malignant and with benign thyroid disease, the researchers compared repertoires between peripheral blood samples and tumor or nodule tissue samples. General study outcomes and caveats: In both blood and tumor samples, malignant tumors were reported to have significantly higher TCR beta diversity than benign nodules.

This clone was observed a few times. Its antigen specificity is not known. A read error may account for a junction end that differs from germline. Sequences SQVTM (CDR1) and ANQGSEA (CDR2) are obtained from the germline V gene. The CDR3 has 13 amino acids, counting the end cysteine and phenylalanine. Of the read, only the CDR3 DNA is kept; its 39 bases are in frame from base 1. No treatment had been received by any patient before thyroid surgery. Using T-cell receptor beta sequencing, the study looked back at clinical samples from patients collected from about 2011 to 2019. Library generation was performed with PCR. The run used an Illumina HiSeq 4000. The TCR beta-chain CDR3 region of each patient was profiled by high-throughput sequencing. The authors' pipeline ran thus. CDR3 differences across clinicopathological groups were used to build a classifier for discriminating distant-metastatic papillary thyroid cancer patients. The Shannon index was used to assess repertoire diversity, and the Morisita-Horn index was used to assess tumor-blood repertoire similarity. TCRdb reran the public reads through fastp at Q25 and MiXCR, keeping productive beta chains. TCRdb's processing, not the authors' own work, is the source of the V and J calls. In all, the sample holds around 45,000 clones, and less than 5% of those were seen once. About a tenth of the sample goes to the ten largest clones.

The TCR originated in a female donor with papillary thyroid cancer or a benign thyroid nodule (not recorded which). Some clones in this sample may be carry-over from other donors' samples. The sample comprised blood. Recombination linked TRBV29-1 to TRBJ1-4; perhaps TRBD1 is the D gene, with 6 bases matching. CDR3 region: CSVANGQCGKLFF. The nucleotide sequence reads as follows: TGCAGCGTTGCGAATGGACAGTGTGGAAAACTTTTTTTT. The CDR3, completed at both ends by the reference TRBV29-1 and TRBJ1-4 genes, gives the full variable domain SAVISQKPSRDICQRGTSLTIQCQVDSQVTMMFWYRQQPGQSLTLIATANQGSEATYESGFVIDKFPISRPNLTFSTLTVSNMSPEDSSIYLCSVANGQCGKLFFGSGTQLSVL.